A selection of T cell receptor beta chains follows, all from one sample in a study of CD8+CD57+ T cells in acquired aplastic anemia. TCRdb used MiXCR to reprocess the reads, holding one entry per CDR3 protein. The sample contains 150,000 or so distinct CDR3 sequences, roughly 50% of which appear only once. Material for sequencing was sorted CD4+, CD8+, or CD8+CD57+ T cells (not recorded which) from PBMCs. These receptors were taken from a human donor with aplastic anemia. Both conserved end residues are part of each CDR3. D genes are given only for firm matches. Clone size is given for some rows only: seen once, a few or many times, or a class if the clone is expanded.

j_gene: TRBJ2-1; d_gene: TRBD2; v_gene: TRBV9; abundance: few; CDR3aa: CASSPQWGLAINEQFF; CDR3nt: TGTGCCAGCTCCCCTCAATGGGGACTAGCTATCAATGAGCAGTTCTTC
j_gene: TRBJ2-5; d_gene: TRBD2; v_gene: TRBV20-1; abundance: .; CDR3aa: CSAHLGLAAETQYF; CDR3nt: TGCAGTGCCCACTTGGGACTAGCGGCGGAGACCCAGTACTTC
j_gene: TRBJ1-3; d_gene: .; v_gene: TRBV25-1; abundance: .; CDR3aa: CASSEWGNSGNTIYF; CDR3nt: TGTGCCAGCAGTGAATGGGGGAACTCTGGAAACACCATATATTTT
j_gene: TRBJ1-1; d_gene: TRBD1; v_gene: TRBV9; abundance: many; CDR3aa: CASSVATGGTEAFF; CDR3nt: TGTGCCAGCAGCGTAGCGACAGGGGGCACTGAAGCTTTCTTT
j_gene: TRBJ2-5; d_gene: TRBD1; v_gene: TRBV20-1; abundance: .; CDR3aa: CSASRTGGSGTQYF; CDR3nt: TGCAGTGCTAGTAGGACAGGGGGTAGTGGGACCCAGTACTTC
j_gene: TRBJ1-1; d_gene: .; v_gene: TRBV5-1; abundance: .; CDR3aa: CASSLAWTENTEAFF; CDR3nt: TGCGCCAGCAGCTTGGCCTGGACAGAGAACACTGAAGCTTTCTTT
j_gene: TRBJ1-1; d_gene: .; v_gene: TRBV18; abundance: .; CDR3aa: CASSADRPWWVEAFF; CDR3nt: TGTGCCAGCTCAGCAGACAGGCCATGGTGGGTTGAAGCTTTCTTT
j_gene: TRBJ2-3; d_gene: .; v_gene: TRBV30; abundance: .; CDR3aa: CAWSVVAGSTDAQYF; CDR3nt: TGTGCCTGGAGTGTTGTAGCCGGGAGCACAGATGCGCAGTATTTT
j_gene: TRBJ2-7; d_gene: .; v_gene: TRBV19; abundance: .; CDR3aa: CASSRQEGEQYF; CDR3nt: TGTGCCAGTAGTAGACAGGAGGGCGAGCAGTACTTC
j_gene: TRBJ2-5; d_gene: TRBD2; v_gene: TRBV11-1; abundance: once; CDR3aa: CASSLGGESWTSGPQETQHF; CDR3nt: TGTGCCAGCAGCTTAGGTGGCGAGTCTTGGACTAGCGGGCCTCAAGAGACCCAGCACTTC
j_gene: TRBJ1-6; d_gene: TRBD1; v_gene: TRBV20-1; abundance: .; CDR3aa: CSAVNRGNNSPLHF; CDR3nt: TGCAGTGCTGTGAACAGGGGAAATAATTCACCCCTCCACTTT
j_gene: TRBJ2-3; d_gene: .; v_gene: TRBV2; abundance: .; CDR3aa: CASSEVGGRGDTQYF; CDR3nt: TGTGCCAGCAGTGAAGTGGGGGGGCGGGGAGATACGCAGTATTTT
j_gene: TRBJ2-3; d_gene: .; v_gene: TRBV29-1; abundance: .; CDR3aa: CSAKRKGSSSTDTQYF; CDR3nt: TGCAGCGCTAAGAGGAAGGGGTCCTCTAGCACAGATACGCAGTATTTT
j_gene: TRBJ1-5; d_gene: .; v_gene: TRBV20-1; abundance: many; CDR3aa: CSARDHAGDQPQHF; CDR3nt: TGCAGTGCTAGAGATCACGCGGGAGACCAGCCCCAGCATTTT
j_gene: TRBJ2-7; d_gene: TRBD1; v_gene: TRBV11-2; abundance: .; CDR3aa: CASSSRTGGESYEQYF; CDR3nt: TGTGCCAGCAGCTCGCGGACAGGGGGCGAGTCCTACGAGCAGTACTTC
j_gene: TRBJ1-3; d_gene: .; v_gene: TRBV5-1; abundance: many; CDR3aa: CASSLAGPATSGNTIYF; CDR3nt: TGCGCCAGCAGCTTGGCGGGCCCAGCTACCTCTGGAAACACCATATATTTT
j_gene: TRBJ2-7; d_gene: TRBD1; v_gene: TRBV27; abundance: .; CDR3aa: CASSLYGQGARERYF; CDR3nt: TGTGCCAGCAGTTTATATGGGCAGGGGGCACGCGAGCGGTACTTC
j_gene: TRBJ1-2; d_gene: .; v_gene: TRBV11-3; abundance: many; CDR3aa: CASKPPGANYGYTF; CDR3nt: TGTGCCAGCAAACCGCCAGGGGCAAACTATGGCTACACCTTC
j_gene: TRBJ2-2; d_gene: .; v_gene: TRBV19; abundance: .; CDR3aa: CASSTDRYTGELFF; CDR3nt: TGTGCCAGTAGTACCGACAGGTACACCGGGGAGCTGTTTTTT
j_gene: TRBJ1-1; d_gene: .; v_gene: TRBV7-9; abundance: .; CDR3aa: CASSGDRTQNTEAFF; CDR3nt: TGTGCCAGCAGCGGAGACAGGACCCAGAACACTGAAGCTTTCTTT
j_gene: TRBJ1-1; d_gene: .; v_gene: TRBV5-1; abundance: .; CDR3aa: CASSLGQGFDTEAFF; CDR3nt: TGCGCCAGCAGCTTGGGGCAGGGATTTGACACTGAAGCTTTCTTT
j_gene: TRBJ2-3; d_gene: TRBD2; v_gene: TRBV24-1; abundance: .; CDR3aa: CATTPGGDADTQYF; CDR3nt: TGTGCCACCACCCCGGGAGGGGATGCAGATACGCAGTATTTT